The rows below give T cell receptor beta chains drawn from one sample of a study of blood T cells in healthy people across ages. TCRdb re-called the 5' RACE reads through MiXCR, storing one row per CDR3 protein. In the table there are about 1.4 million distinct CDR3 sequences, approximately 60% of which are singletons. Sequenced sample: blood. These receptor sequences come from a man aged 18 to 29 in good health. Both conserved end residues are part of each CDR3. A D gene is named only where the DNA matches it firmly. Rows may omit the clone size; those that give it use once, few, many or a size class.

j_gene: TRBJ1-5; v_gene: TRBV7-9; abundance: once; d_gene: .; CDR3nt: TGTGCCAGCAGTTTGGGGCTCCATCAGCCCCAGCATTTT; CDR3aa: CASSLGLHQPQHF
j_gene: TRBJ2-1; v_gene: TRBV7-9; abundance: .; d_gene: .; CDR3nt: TGTGCCAGCAGAAGAGCGACAAGGCGCTCCTACAATGAGCAGTTCTTC; CDR3aa: CASRRATRRSYNEQFF
j_gene: TRBJ2-7; v_gene: TRBV4-3; abundance: .; d_gene: .; CDR3nt: TGTGCCAGCAGCCAAGGGGAAGGGTCCTACGAGCAGTACTTC; CDR3aa: CASSQGEGSYEQYF
j_gene: TRBJ2-5; v_gene: TRBV4-3; abundance: .; d_gene: .; CDR3nt: TGCGCCAGCAGCCAAGAAGGGGGGATGGAGACCCAGTACTTC; CDR3aa: CASSQEGGMETQYF
j_gene: TRBJ2-2; v_gene: TRBV10-3; abundance: .; d_gene: .; CDR3nt: TGTGCCAGCAGTGAGGGCGTCGGGGAGCTGTTTTTT; CDR3aa: CASSEGVGELFF
j_gene: TRBJ2-7; v_gene: TRBV10-3; abundance: .; d_gene: .; CDR3nt: TGTGCCATCAGTGAGTCGGGGAGGGGACAGTTCCCCTACGAGCAGTACTTC; CDR3aa: CAISESGRGQFPYEQYF
j_gene: TRBJ2-7; v_gene: TRBV6-2/TRBV6-3; abundance: .; d_gene: .; CDR3nt: TGTACCAGCAGTTACTCGAGGGCCTACGAGCAGTACTTC; CDR3aa: CTSSYSRAYEQYF
j_gene: TRBJ2-1; v_gene: TRBV7-9; abundance: few; d_gene: TRBD1; CDR3nt: TGTGCCAGCAGCTCCTGGACAGGGTCCGTCTACAATGAGCAGTTCTTC; CDR3aa: CASSSWTGSVYNEQFF
j_gene: TRBJ2-7; v_gene: TRBV10-3; abundance: few; d_gene: .; CDR3nt: TGTGCCATCAGTACACAGGGTCCCGGATACGAGCAGTACTTC; CDR3aa: CAISTQGPGYEQYF
j_gene: TRBJ1-1; v_gene: TRBV10-3; abundance: .; d_gene: .; CDR3nt: TGTGCCATCAGTCCCAGCGGGACTGAAGCTTTCTTT; CDR3aa: CAISPSGTEAFF
j_gene: TRBJ2-7; v_gene: TRBV18; abundance: .; d_gene: .; CDR3nt: TGTGCCAGCTCACCACCCCAGGGCCATCCCTACGAGCAGTACTTC; CDR3aa: CASSPPQGHPYEQYF
j_gene: TRBJ2-5; v_gene: TRBV20-1; abundance: .; d_gene: .; CDR3nt: TGCAGTGCACCCCAGCCGAGTCAAGAGACCCAGTACTTC; CDR3aa: CSAPQPSQETQYF
j_gene: TRBJ2-5; v_gene: TRBV25-1; abundance: few; d_gene: TRBD1; CDR3nt: TGTGCCAGCAGTGAATATCAGGGTGACAGGGCGCTGGAGACCCAGTACTTC; CDR3aa: CASSEYQGDRALETQYF
j_gene: TRBJ2-3; v_gene: TRBV6-1; abundance: few; d_gene: .; CDR3nt: TGTGCCAGCAGCGCGCGACAGGAGCACCTCACAGATACGCAGTATTTT; CDR3aa: CASSARQEHLTDTQYF